What follows are 18 T cell receptor beta chains derived from one specimen sequenced in a study of T-cell reconstitution after alpha-beta-depleted transplantation in children. Preparation of the TCRbeta library used unique molecular identifiers. From the PCR reads, TCRdb called clonotypes with MiXCR, one entry per CDR3 protein. This table holds 500,000 to 750,000 distinct CDR3 sequences, 25% to 30% found once. The source was PBMCs, collected before TCRalphabeta/CD19-depleted stem cell transplant. The receptors were gathered from a boy less than two years old with Wiskott-Aldrich syndrome, due to receive a stem cell transplant.

CDR3 sequence: CASSQHGLAGVYNEQFF. CDR3 nucleotides: TGCGCCAGCAGCCAGCACGGACTAGCGGGAGTCTACAATGAGCAGTTCTTC. V is TRBV4-1 and J is TRBJ2-1; 13 positions agree with TRBD2. CDR1 and CDR2 from the germline V gene are MGHRA and YSYEKL. V dropped 3 bases and J dropped 3; count of bases not matched to a gene: 5. The CDR3 length is 17 residues.

The chain uses TRBV20-1 and TRBJ2-1, with 7 bases that match TRBD2. The germline CDR1 and CDR2 sequences are DFQATT and SNEGSKA (reference sequence). The CDR3 covers 12 residues. J gave up 9 bases and V 1 base, and 3 bases lay outside the gene matches. The CDR3 spells CSARVPSGEQFF. The CDR3 coding sequence is TGCAGTGCTAGAGTACCTAGCGGTGAGCAGTTCTTC.

This clonotype has a count of ten or more. CDR3 nucleotides: TGTGCCAGCAGTCTGGACGGGCCAGTTAGTGAGCAGTTCTTC. Its protein product is CASSLDGPVSEQFF. V gene TRBV12-3 or TRBV12-4 combines with J gene TRBJ2-1; unclear D gene. The CDR3 runs to 14 residues. Between the trimmed V and J ends, which lost 5 bases and 9 bases, there was a span of 17 bases.

V is TRBV20-1 and J is TRBJ2-1, with 9 bases fitting TRBD1. Per the germline V gene, CDR1 is DFQATT and CDR2 is SNEGSKA (reference sequence). The CDR3 sequence is 13 residues long. V dropped 5 bases and J dropped 8; count of bases not matched to a gene: 7. DNA for the CDR3: TGCAGTGCTCCAAGACAGGGGGGTGATGAGCAGTTCTTC. Encoded protein: CSAPRQGGDEQFF.

The chain has TRBV27 and TRBJ2-7, with no clear D. Per the germline V gene, CDR1 is MNHEY and CDR2 is SMNVEV (reference sequence). The CDR3 consists of 13 residues. Trimming took 6 bases from V and 0 from J, leaving 9 bases between them. The CDR3 reads CASSPPLSYEQYF. CDR3 sequence (DNA): TGTGCCAGCAGCCCTCCCCTCTCCTACGAGCAGTACTTC.

This chain uses TRBV4-1 with TRBJ2-7, with 8 bases matching TRBD1. The CDR3 is 15 residues long. V was clipped by 2 bases and J by 6 bases; unmatched bases: 9. The germline V gene has CDR1 MGHRA and CDR2 YSYEKL. The CDR3 here is CASSQPGQGAAEQYF. Written as DNA, the CDR3 is TGCGCCAGCAGCCAACCGGGCCAGGGGGCGGCCGAGCAGTACTTC.

This chain connects TRBV28 to TRBJ1-1; TRBD1 might be the D (5 bases). CDR3 size: 14 residues. Trimming took 4 bases from V and 6 from J, leaving 15 bases between them. The germline V gene has CDR1 MDHEN and CDR2 SYDVKM. CDR3 sequence (DNA): TGTGCCAGCAGTTGGACCCGGGGGTGGGCTGAAGCTTTCTTT. Translated: CASSWTRGWAEAFF. The full variable domain, rest sourced from reference TRBV28 and TRBJ1-1, is DVKVTQSSRYLVKRTGEKVFLECVQDMDHENMFWYRQDPGLGLRLIYFSYDVKMKEKGDIPEGYSVSREKKERFSLILESASTNQTSMYLCASSWTRGWAEAFFGQGTRLTVV.

This clonotype was counted only a few times. This chain uses TRBV12-3 or TRBV12-4 with TRBJ1-5; tentatively, D is TRBD1 (5 bases). V gave up 4 bases and J gave up 0 bases, with 10 bases separating them. The CDR3 is made up of 15 amino acids. The CDR3 is CASSWDRNSNQPQHF. Here the CDR3 DNA reads TGTGCCAGCAGTTGGGACCGTAATAGCAATCAGCCCCAGCATTTT.

The V gene is TRBV9, the J gene TRBJ2-1, with D possibly being TRBD2 (6 bases). This CDR3 spans 16 amino acids. Trimming took 0 bases from V and 4 from J, leaving 14 bases between them. CDR1 and CDR2 (germline): SGDLS, YYNGEE. CDR3 coding DNA: TGTGCCAGCAGCGTAGAGGTCTGGAGGGCATACAATGAGCAGTTCTTC. Translating it yields CASSVEVWRAYNEQFF.

This clonotype has a handful of counts. The chain couples TRBV6-1 to TRBJ2-4; 8 nucleotides agree with TRBD2. CDR1 and CDR2 from the germline V gene are MNHNS and SASEGT. Trimming at V came to 6 bases and at J to 0 bases, leaving 7 bases not matched to a gene. This CDR3 spans 16 amino acids. The DNA of the CDR3 is TGTGCCAGCAGAAGGACTAGCCCCCAAGCCAAAAACATTCAGTACTTC. Translation gives CASRRTSPQAKNIQYF.

This clonotype has just a few counts. The gene calls are TRBV4-2 and TRBJ1-5; no firm D call. Trimming pared 0 bases from V and 7 bases from J, leaving 7 bases between. This CDR3 contains 13 residues. Germline V gene lookup returns CDR1 LGHNA and CDR2 YNFKEQ. CDR3 sequence reads: CASSQDKEQPQHF. In DNA form, the CDR3 reads TGTGCCAGCAGCCAAGATAAGGAGCAGCCCCAGCATTTT.

The chain joins TRBV20-1 to TRBJ1-4, with D hard to call. The germline V gene has CDR1 DFQATT and CDR2 SNEGSKA (reference sequence). CDR3 length: 14 amino acids. V shed 0 bases and J shed 4 bases, with 9 bases lying between them. CDR3 in amino acids: CSARDRRGNEKLFF. The CDR3 nucleotides read TGCAGTGCTAGAGATCGGCGGGGTAATGAAAAACTGTTTTTT.

The rearrangement joins TRBV11-3 to TRBJ2-2; D call uncertain. V gave up 0 bases and J gave up 3 bases, with 5 bases separating them. CDR1 SGHNT and CDR2 YENEEA come from the germline V gene. The CDR3 length is 14 residues. DNA of the CDR3: TGTGCCAGCAGCTTAGAGGCCTACACCGGGGAGCTGTTTTTT. Translating it yields CASSLEAYTGELFF.

This clonotype has more than one count but fewer than ten. This chain links TRBV20-1 with TRBJ2-2; 8 bases align to TRBD2. The CDR3 totals 18 residues. The J segment lost 5 bases and the V segment lost 3 bases, leaving 17 bases of the junction unmatched. Germline V gene lookup returns CDR1 DFQATT and CDR2 SNEGSKA (reference sequence). The chain's CDR3 is CSARPGRPAGVLTGELFF. The CDR3 coding sequence is TGCAGTGCTAGGCCGGGACGGCCAGCGGGAGTGCTTACCGGGGAGCTGTTTTTT.

The chain recombines TRBV29-1 with TRBJ2-7, with a weak D call TRBD1 (6 bases). Trimming removed 5 bases at V and 6 bases at J, with 8 bases between. The CDR3 extends over 10 amino acids. The germline V gene encodes CDR1 SQVTM and CDR2 ANQGSEA. The CDR3 here is CSVLGGEQYF. The CDR3 nucleotides read TGCAGCGTTCTAGGGGGCGAGCAGTACTTC.

The chain combines TRBV5-1 with TRBJ2-1; TRBD2 is a possible D gene (6 bases). This CDR3 region has 15 residues. Deletions cut 0 bases from V and 6 bases from J, with 13 bases between. Germline V lookup: CDR1 SGHRS, CDR2 YFSETQ. CDR3 region: CASSLARLVGNEQFF. Here the CDR3 DNA reads TGCGCCAGCAGCTTGGCCCGACTAGTGGGCAATGAGCAGTTCTTC.

This clonotype was found once. The chain has TRBV28 and TRBJ2-2; TRBD1 aligns across 10 bases. Germline V gives CDR1 MDHEN, CDR2 SYDVKM. The CDR3 is made up of 16 amino acids. V was pared by 7 bases and J by 3 bases, with 8 bases of the junction left unmatched. In nucleotides, the CDR3 is TGTGCCAGCACCCAGAGCGGGACAGGGGACACCGGGGAGCTGTTTTTT. Translated: CASTQSGTGDTGELFF.

This clonotype has more than one count but fewer than ten. The chain has TRBV6-1 and TRBJ2-1; D tentatively reads TRBD1 or TRBD2 (5 bases each). V was shortened by 2 bases and J by 3 bases, with 14 bases between the two germline ends. The length of the CDR3 is 16 residues. CDR1 MNHNS and CDR2 SASEGT come from the germline V gene. Here the CDR3 DNA reads TGTGCCAGCAGTGAACAGGGACCGCACATCTACAATGAGCAGTTCTTC. Protein product: CASSEQGPHIYNEQFF.